This entry concerns a single T cell receptor (beta chain). The CDR3 runs to 14 residues. The V gene lost 2 bases and the J gene lost 5 bases, with 9 bases spanning the gap. Looked up from germline, CDR1 is LNHDA and CDR2 is SQIVND (reference sequence). The protocol was immunoSEQ multiplex PCR, while the TCRdb copy is restricted to in-frame clones and leaves out a portion. The sample lists about 59,000 clones, under 90% occurring once. This specimen comes from a study of OX40 agonist ivuxolimab in advanced cancers. Whole-study context: Allowance was made for prior anti-PD-1, anti-PD-L1 or anti-CTLA-4 therapy, and about 37% had some.

This specimen consisted of CD4+ or CD8+ T cells sorted from blood, obtained in a trial of the OX40 agonist ivuxolimab. The receptor comes from an adult with an advanced solid tumor such as melanoma, head and neck, liver or kidney cancer. V and J are TRBV19 and TRBJ2-2; no reliable D call. The CDR3 DNA reads TGTGCCAGTAGTATATCTACCCGTACCGGGGAGCTGTTTTTT. Residues: CASSISTRTGELFF.